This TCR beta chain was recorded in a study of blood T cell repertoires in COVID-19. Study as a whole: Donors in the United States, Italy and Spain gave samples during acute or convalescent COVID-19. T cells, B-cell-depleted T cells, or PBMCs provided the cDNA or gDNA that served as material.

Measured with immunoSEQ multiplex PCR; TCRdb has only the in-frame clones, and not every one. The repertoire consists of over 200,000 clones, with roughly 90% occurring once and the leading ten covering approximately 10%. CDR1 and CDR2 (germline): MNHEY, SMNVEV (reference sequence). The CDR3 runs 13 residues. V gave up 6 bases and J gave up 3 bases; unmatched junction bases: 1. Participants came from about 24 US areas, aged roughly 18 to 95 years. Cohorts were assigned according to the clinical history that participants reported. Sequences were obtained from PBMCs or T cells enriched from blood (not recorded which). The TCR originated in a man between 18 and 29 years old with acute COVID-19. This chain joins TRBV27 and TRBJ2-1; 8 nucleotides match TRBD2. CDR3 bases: TGTGCCAGCAGGGGACTAGACTACAATGAGCAGTTCTTC. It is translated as CASRGLDYNEQFF.